The clone carrying this T cell receptor (beta chain) is judged medium-sized (0.01 to 0.1%). Trimming pared 2 bases from V and 3 bases from J, leaving 7 bases between. CDR3 length: 12 amino acids. Germline CDR1 and CDR2: GTSNPN and SVGIG (reference sequence). All patients were untreated before thyroid surgery. TCRdb reanalyzed the PCR reads via MiXCR. This sample has about 21,000 clones, with 25% to 30% found just once. This entry comes from a study of metastatic and nonmetastatic thyroid tumors. The clonotype comes from a male donor with papillary thyroid cancer or a benign thyroid nodule (not recorded which). Some clones in this sample may be carry-over from other donors' samples. The sample consisted of tumor tissue. This chain links TRBV30 with TRBJ1-2, with D tentatively TRBD1 (6 bases). The CDR3 region is CAWSTGYYGYTF. In DNA, the CDR3 is TGTGCCTGGAGTACAGGGTACTATGGCTACACCTTC. Based on the CDR3 plus reference TRBV30 and TRBJ1-2, the full variable domain is SQTIHQWPATLVQPVGSPLSLECTVEGTSNPNLYWYRQAAGRGLQLLFYSVGIGQISSEVPQNLSASRPQDRQFILSSKKLLLSDSGFYLCAWSTGYYGYTFGSGTRLTVV.